The 15 T cell receptor beta chains listed next were all sequenced from one sample in a study of beta chain features in type 1 diabetes (dated by TCRdb to 2017 to 2018). Library preparation used the immunoSEQ multiplex PCR assay. The entire amount of isolated RNA was reverse transcribed using the High Capacity cDNA Reverse Transcription Kit, so the sequenced TCRB transcripts were expressed ones. Entries here come from immuneACCESS through TCRdb and include only in-frame sequences with V and J called. Some clones fail to appear in such tables; in the studies checked, an unresolved V gene covers under half of the shortfall, and the cause of the remainder is unknown. The sample data list around 340,000 clones, and roughly 8% of these were observed just once. 0.44% of the sample rests with the top ten. The sample was central memory CD4+ T cells from blood. These receptor sequences come from a woman aged 18 to 35 in good health.

The sample holds a few counts of this clone. The CDR3 region is CASSLSAGVSDTQYF. In DNA, the CDR3 is TGTGCCAGCAGTTTATCAGCGGGAGTTTCAGATACGCAGTATTTT. The chain carries TRBV28 and TRBJ2-3; 8 positions agree with TRBD2. CDR3 length: 15 residues. V gave up 1 base and J gave up 4 bases; unmatched junction bases: 4. Germline CDR1 MDHEN, CDR2 SYDVKM.

The chain recombines TRBV28 with TRBJ2-4, with no clear D. CDR1 and CDR2 (germline): MDHEN, SYDVKM. V lost 2 bases and J 2 bases, leaving 10 bases between the germline ends. The CDR3 has 15 amino acids. The CDR3 sequence is CASSLNEQSKNIQYF. Here the CDR3 DNA reads TGTGCCAGCAGTTTAAATGAACAGTCCAAAAACATTCAGTACTTC.

About this clone itself: This may stem from a read error, because a much larger clone lies one nucleotide away. Other DNA sequences from this sample encode an identical CDR3 as well. The rearrangement joins TRBV28 to TRBJ2-7; the D is unclear. Germline V CDR1 and CDR2: MDHEN, SYDVKM. The CDR3 is 11 amino acids. For the CDR3, the DNA is TGCGCCAGCAGAAACTCCTACGAGCAGTACTTC. The encoded protein is CASRNSYEQYF.

In this sample, this clone turned up a few times. This chain joins TRBV7-2 and TRBJ2-1, with D perhaps TRBD2 (6 bases). The CDR3 has 15 residues. V was clipped by 2 bases and J by 0 bases, with 8 bases between them. Germline V gene data show CDR1 as SGHTA and CDR2 as FQGNSA. CDR3: CASSLSGVSYNEQFF. In nucleotides, the CDR3 is TGTGCCAGCAGCTTATCGGGGGTCTCCTACAATGAGCAGTTCTTC.

The chain uses TRBV7-8 and TRBJ2-1, with D perhaps matching TRBD1 or TRBD2 (5 bases each). The germline V gene encodes CDR1 SGHVS and CDR2 FQNEAQ. This CDR3 is 13 amino acids long. V was pared by 5 bases and J by 4 bases, with 9 bases between. CDR3 loop: CASSQGRYNEQFF. In nucleotides, the CDR3 is TGTGCCAGCAGCCAGGGACGTTACAATGAGCAGTTCTTC.

This chain's CDR3 is CASRDAGTHEAFF. The CDR3 nucleotides read TGTGCCAGCAGGGATGCCGGGACCCATGAAGCTTTCTTT. The chain uses TRBV28 and TRBJ1-1; D is perhaps TRBD1 (5 bases). The CDR3 consists of 13 residues. Germline lookup yields CDR1 MDHEN and CDR2 SYDVKM. Between the trimmed V and J ends, which lost 6 bases and 7 bases, there was a span of 15 bases.

The gene calls are TRBV29-1 and TRBJ1-3; D ambiguous. The germline V gene has CDR1 SQVTM and CDR2 ANQGSEA. The CDR3 extends over 11 amino acids. With 6 bases removed from V and 4 bases from J, the gap between germline ends came to 7 bases. The CDR3 DNA sequence: TGCAGCGTCTCCCGAGGAAACACCATATATTTT. This gives the protein CSVSRGNTIYF.

J is TRBJ2-7 and V is TRBV7-2, with 7 nucleotides matching TRBD2. The CDR3 covers 14 residues. Germline CDR1 and CDR2: SGHTA and FQGNSA. V lost 3 bases to trimming and J lost 4 bases; unmatched junction nucleotides: 6. The CDR3 region is CASSFEGGPYEQYF. Written as DNA, the CDR3 is TGTGCCAGCAGCTTTGAGGGAGGGCCTTACGAGCAGTACTTC.

This clone was counted many times. This sequence joins TRBV5-6 and TRBJ2-3; D call uncertain. The CDR3 spans 13 residues. Germline V gives CDR1 SGHDT, CDR2 YYEEEE. V was trimmed by 4 bases and J by 0 bases, leaving 6 bases between them. CDR3 sequence: CASSTDSTDTQYF. Here the CDR3 DNA reads TGTGCCAGCAGCACGGACAGCACAGATACGCAGTATTTT.

This clone was detected a few times. This sequence joins TRBV7-8 and TRBJ2-3; D may be TRBD2 (6 bases). CDR1 and CDR2 (germline): SGHVS, FQNEAQ. The CDR3 is 18 residues long. Trimming removed 8 bases from V and 5 bases from J, with 29 bases in between. The CDR3 protein is CASSRRGWAGGRGDTQYF. CDR3 coding DNA: TGTGCCAGCTCCAGGCGGGGATGGGCTGGTGGTAGAGGAGATACGCAGTATTTT.

The gene calls are TRBV6-5 and TRBJ1-4; TRBD1 is a possible D gene (6 bases). This CDR3 contains 14 residues. V lost 7 bases and J 5 bases, leaving 14 bases between the germline ends. The germline V gene encodes CDR1 MNHEY and CDR2 SVGAGI. The CDR3 bases are TGTGCCAGCACCAAGAAGGGGGGGAATGAAAAACTGTTTTTT. It codes for CASTKKGGNEKLFF.

Many counts were recorded for this clone. The rearrangement links TRBV15 to TRBJ1-4; weak D call: TRBD1 (6 bases). Germline V CDR1 and CDR2: LNHNV, YYDKDF (reference sequence). The V gene lost 5 bases and the J gene lost 8 bases, with 18 bases spanning the gap. This CDR3 is built from 15 residues. For the CDR3, the DNA is TGTGCCACCAGCCGAGGCGGCCAGGGGAGAGAAAAACTGTTTTTT. Protein sequence: CATSRGGQGREKLFF.

The chain uses TRBV28 and TRBJ1-2, with D unclear. The CDR3 totals 12 residues. Germline V gene sequence: CDR1 MDHEN, CDR2 SYDVKM. Trimming pared 6 bases from V and 5 bases from J, leaving 10 bases between. The CDR3: CASRKEVYGYTF. The CDR3 DNA is TGTGCCAGCAGGAAAGAGGTGTATGGCTACACCTTC.

This chain uses TRBV7-9 with TRBJ1-2, with D possibly being TRBD1 (5 bases). The V gene's germline CDR1 is SEHNR and CDR2 FQNEAQ (reference sequence). The length of the CDR3 is 14 residues. V lost 4 bases and J 6 bases, leaving 15 bases between the germline ends. In DNA, the CDR3 is TGTGCCAGCAGCTCGGACGGGTGGGGGAATGGCTACACCTTC. It is translated as CASSSDGWGNGYTF. The full variable domain, rest sourced from reference TRBV7-9 and TRBJ1-2, is DTGVSQNPRHKITKRGQNVTFRCDPISEHNRLYWYRQTLGQGPEFLTYFQNEAQLEKSRLLSDRFSAERPKGSFSTLEIQRTEQGDSAMYLCASSSDGWGNGYTFGSGTRLTVV.

The rearrangement uses TRBV27 and TRBJ2-5; 7 nucleotides line up with TRBD1. This CDR3 contains 16 residues. Germline V lookup: CDR1 MNHEY, CDR2 SMNVEV (reference sequence). The junction had 12 bases not matched to a gene; V was cut back by 6 bases and J by 2 bases. Here the CDR3 DNA reads TGTGCCAGCAGCCGCCGAGGATACAGGGGTCAAGAGACCCAGTACTTC. Translation gives CASSRRGYRGQETQYF.